This T cell receptor (beta chain) emerged from a study of blood T cell repertoires in COVID-19. Seattle patients were enrolled while actively infected and followed longitudinally. The trim removed 6 bases at V and 6 bases at J, leaving 6 bases unmatched. CDR1 is SNHLY, CDR2 FYNNEI, per germline. This CDR3 has 14 residues. This clone showed up just a few times. Authors' processing steps: Nucleated cell number was recorded as an estimate derived from reference gene primer amplification. The repertoire was sequenced with immunoSEQ multiplex PCR; TCRdb's copy has only in-frame clones and lacks some. The DNA gave D and trimming, while V, J and clone size come from that table. The table records roughly 100,000 clones, around 81% of them present only once.

The TCR comes from a man older than 75 with COVID-19, enrolled during active disease. The chain combines TRBV2 with TRBJ2-3; 10 bases align to TRBD1. The sequencing input was peripheral blood. The CDR3 reads CASRNDRGPDTQYF. The CDR3 DNA reads as TGTGCCAGCAGGAATGACAGGGGGCCGGATACGCAGTATTTT.